The next 15 T cell receptor beta chains were all read from a single sample in a study of blood T cell repertoires in COVID-19. Clones were read by immunoSEQ multiplex PCR, and TCRdb kept only the in-frame ones, dropping some. Found here are hundreds of thousands of clones, around 90% of them singletons; the top ten hold roughly 15%. Sequencing input: PBMCs or T cells enriched from blood (not recorded which). These receptor sequences come from a young man who had been exposed to COVID-19.

V gene TRBV7-2 combines with J gene TRBJ2-3; perhaps TRBD2 as D (5 bases). This CDR3 has 14 residues. V lost 4 bases, J lost 1 base, and 9 bases lay in between. Germline V lookup: CDR1 SGHTA, CDR2 FQGNSA. The chain's CDR3 is CASSSIGGTDTQYF. Written as DNA, the CDR3 is TGTGCCAGCAGCTCGATCGGGGGCACAGATACGCAGTATTTT.

The chain links TRBV4-3 to TRBJ1-5; D is unclear. The V and J ends lost 0 bases and 1 base respectively, with 7 bases between them. The CDR3 length is 15 residues. From germline, CDR1 is LGHNA and CDR2 YSLEER. The CDR3 DNA reads TGCGCCAGCAGCCAAGAGGTAACAAGCAATCAGCCCCAGCATTTT. The encoded protein is CASSQEVTSNQPQHF.

The CDR3 region is CASSFGQYNEQFF. DNA of the CDR3: TGTGCCAGCAGCTTCGGACAGTACAATGAGCAGTTCTTC. The V and J genes are TRBV13 and TRBJ2-1; possibly TRBD1 for D (6 bases). Germline CDR1 PRHDT, CDR2 FYEKMQ (reference sequence). There are 13 residues in the CDR3. Trimming left V 3 bases short and J 4 bases short, with 7 bases between.

This chain links TRBV5-1 with TRBJ1-4, with D unresolved. The CDR3 has 13 residues. The ends were cut back, 0 bases at V and 8 bases at J, with 8 bases in the middle. Germline V gene lookup returns CDR1 SGHRS and CDR2 YFSETQ. CDR3 loop: CASSLVMGEKLFF. The CDR3 region has the DNA TGCGCCAGCAGCTTGGTGATGGGCGAAAAACTGTTTTTT.

The gene calls are TRBV5-1 and TRBJ1-2; possibly TRBD1 for D (6 bases). Between the trimmed V and J ends, which lost 4 bases and 5 bases, there was a span of 18 bases. CDR1 and CDR2 from the germline V gene are SGHRS and YFSETQ. The CDR3 sequence is 15 residues long. The CDR3 DNA is TGCGCCAGCAGCCCGACGGACAGTTCTGAGTATGGCTACACCTTC. It codes for CASSPTDSSEYGYTF.

The V gene is TRBV4-1, the J gene TRBJ2-7; tentative D call: TRBD1 (6 bases). Germline V gene data show CDR1 as MGHRA and CDR2 as YSYEKL. This CDR3 has 16 amino acids. With 3 bases removed from V and 1 base from J, the gap between germline ends came to 16 bases. The CDR3 DNA follows: TGCGCCAGCAGCCATGTACCGGGACACCTTTCCTACGAGCAGTACTTC. This gives the protein CASSHVPGHLSYEQYF.

The chain recombines TRBV5-4 with TRBJ2-7; the match to TRBD1 covers 11 bases. The V gene's germline CDR1 is SGHNT and CDR2 YYREEE (reference sequence). Trimming removed 4 bases from V and 3 bases from J; junction bases left unmatched: 6. The CDR3 has 15 amino acids. CDR3 bases: TGTGCCAGCAGCACGGACAGGGGGCTATACTACGAGCAGTACTTC. Translation gives CASSTDRGLYYEQYF.

The chain links TRBV29-1 to TRBJ1-2, with 10 bases aligning to TRBD1. This CDR3 is built from 14 residues. Looked up from germline, CDR1 is SQVTM and CDR2 is ANQGSEA. V dropped 5 bases and J dropped 6; count of bases not matched to a gene: 9. In DNA form, the CDR3 reads TGCAGCGTTTCTCCCGGGACAGGGGCGGATGGCTACACCTTC. This codes for CSVSPGTGADGYTF.

The chain uses TRBV4-1 and TRBJ1-5, with a possible D match to TRBD1 (6 bases). Trimming pared 3 bases from V and 5 bases from J, leaving 11 bases between. CDR1 and CDR2 (germline): MGHRA, YSYEKL. The CDR3 runs to 14 residues. The CDR3 region is CASSQIQGDQPQHF. CDR3 DNA: TGCGCCAGCAGCCAGATACAGGGAGATCAGCCCCAGCATTTT.

This rearrangement joins TRBV5-6 to TRBJ1-4; a weak D match, TRBD1 (6 bases). Trimming left V 3 bases short and J 8 bases short, with 8 bases between. This CDR3 is 12 amino acids long. CDR1 is SGHDT and CDR2 is YYEEEE in the germline V gene. The CDR3 sequence is CASSSTGEKLFF. CDR3 nucleotide sequence: TGTGCCAGCAGCTCGACAGGAGAAAAACTGTTTTTT.

The rearrangement joins TRBV2 to TRBJ1-2; weak D call: TRBD1 (5 bases). V shed 5 bases and J shed 4 bases, with 14 bases lying between them. Germline values: CDR1 SNHLY, CDR2 FYNNEI. The CDR3 runs 14 residues. CDR3 sequence: CASSFVVQAYGYTF. In DNA form, the CDR3 reads TGTGCCAGCAGTTTCGTCGTACAGGCCTATGGCTACACCTTC.

The V gene is TRBV7-2, the J gene TRBJ2-3, with D perhaps TRBD2 (6 bases). V was shortened by 0 bases and J by 4 bases, with 14 bases between the two germline ends. This CDR3 is built from 16 residues. The V gene's germline CDR1 is SGHTA and CDR2 FQGNSA. The CDR3 loop is CASSLAPRGGSDTQYF. CDR3 in DNA: TGTGCCAGCAGCTTAGCCCCCCGGGGAGGTTCAGATACGCAGTATTTT.

This chain uses TRBV5-4 with TRBJ2-7; 7 bases match TRBD2. J gave up 6 bases and V 0 bases, and 15 bases lay outside the gene matches. This CDR3 spans 17 amino acids. Germline CDR1 reads SGHNT; CDR2 reads YYREEE (reference sequence). CDR3 in DNA: TGTGCCAGCAGCTTGGCAGTAACAGCGGGGACGGGTAGCGAGCAGTACTTC. Its protein is CASSLAVTAGTGSEQYF.

This chain joins TRBV18 and TRBJ2-3; D unresolved. Germline V lookup: CDR1 KGHSH, CDR2 LQKENI. The V gene lost 11 bases and the J gene lost 2 bases, with 11 bases spanning the gap. The CDR3 has 12 amino acids. CDR3 residues: CASNLNTDTQYF. The CDR3 DNA follows: TGTGCCTCAAACCTAAACACAGATACGCAGTATTTT.

This chain connects TRBV2 to TRBJ1-2; weak D call: TRBD1 (5 bases). The length of the CDR3 is 14 residues. In germline, CDR1 is SNHLY, CDR2 FYNNEI. V gave up 4 bases and J gave up 0 bases, with 9 bases separating them. The CDR3 sequence: CASSADRANYGYTF. The CDR3, as DNA: TGTGCCAGCAGTGCAGACAGAGCTAACTATGGCTACACCTTC.